This T cell receptor beta chain came from a study of cytomegalovirus exposure and HLA in healthy donors (dated by TCRdb to 2017 to 2019). With respect to the entire study: An earlier analysis of around 600 of the donors reported more than 250 Gb of sequence data and more than 90 million unique TCR beta sequences from 150 million to 200 million T cells. An early release covering around 630 HLA-typed donors comprised 250 to 350 gigabases of sequencing data and around 86 million unique TCR sequences. Among the roughly 400 genotyped donors, approximately 77% belonged to the genetic ancestry cluster associated with self-reported Caucasian donors. The study was designed to test whether signatures of past pathogen exposure could be identified by cataloging public T cell receptors. The study profiled the T cell repertoires of around 700 subjects by immunosequencing and related them to cytomegalovirus serostatus. A separate validation cohort of approximately 130 different subjects was used in addition to the roughly 620-subject first cohort. High-throughput TCR immunosequencing, statistical association of individual TCRs with disease status, and machine learning were combined to predict cytomegalovirus infection status. A later analysis re-examined previously published TCR beta repertoires from 500 to 700 donors and added high-resolution HLA genotyping to investigate patterns of TCR occurrence. The later analysis used no new phenotypic data to find candidate immune exposures, relying instead on TCR beta sequences and their occurrence across donors. An earlier analysis of about 600 of the donors used high-throughput TCR beta sequencing to judge whether each TCR beta V gene segment behaved as functional or pseudogenic. Donor age, sex, ethnicity and CMV serostatus were collected together with the repertoire data. In a later genetic analysis, genome-wide SNP genotypes for about 65% of the roughly 670 donors were used, and that subset was treated as a discovery cohort. Every repertoire in the discovery cohort had been generated on one and the same sequencing platform. HLA typing included class I and class II loci at four-digit resolution. The number of typed donors differed by locus: about 620-640 for A, B, C, DRB1 and DQB1; 522 for DQA1; approximately 600 for DPA1; and 450 to 480 for DPB1. Four or five DR-DQ haplotypes were handled as single units for association and clustering because linkage in the cohort was strong. Across approximately 420 genotyped donors of the cohort, an average of about 220,000 unique TCR beta nucleotide sequences per donor were sequenced, and 15% to 20% of those sequences were non-productive. Study-wide conclusions, independent of this receptor: Assigning TCR associations to individual alleles was difficult when HLA alleles, especially DR and DQ, strongly co-occurred. Because HLA typing was missing for some donors at each locus, association tests included only the typed subset. A later analysis found that TCR association rates varied across HLA loci, with DRB1 alleles showing the most associated TCRs and HLA-C alleles the fewest. Most TCR sequences were seen in very few donors, while some public TCRs were found in many individuals. In a later genetic analysis, a missense DCLRE1C variant was associated with V-gene and J-gene trimming of TCR beta chains, and the association was replicated in an independent cohort. In this cohort, only TCR beta chains were sequenced, and detectable features were limited by the absence of alpha or paired-chain data. Broadly in line with IMGT annotations, most TCR beta V segments showed up in productive rearrangements about 90% or about 30% of the time in an earlier analysis of several hundred of the donors. Cytomegalovirus status was reported to be diagnosed by the classifier with high specificity and sensitivity in both the original and validation cohorts. In vitro tests confirmed that a few of the cytomegalovirus-associated TCR beta chains recognize cytomegalovirus antigens. In a later analysis, around 17,000 TCR beta sequences were associated with specific HLA alleles at a false discovery rate of 0.05. Several of the top co-occurrence clusters appeared to be linked to parvovirus B19, influenza, CMV and Epstein-Barr virus, according to a later analysis. The study gave a list of over 150 TCR beta chains associated with cytomegalovirus. According to a later genetic analysis, donors in an Asian-associated ancestry cluster had fewer N-insertions in productive TCRs than the approximately 650-donor mean. A later analysis found that most CMV-associated TCR beta chains appeared HLA-restricted, with HLA associations seemingly driven largely by CMV exposure. The sequencing pipeline was judged likely to have produced a cluster of highly shared sequence variants as a technical artifact. Some IMGT-functional V segments, including TRBV6-2 and TRBV6-3, could not be told apart with the 87-base-pair reads, so those segments were excluded. Because counts were too low, about 17 rarely observed V segments, including chromosome 9 orphons, were excluded from the earlier analysis of 587 of the donors. Sequencing depth was assumed to be roughly uniform across donors in the presence/absence analyses, though that assumption may not hold. In a later analysis, HLA-associated TCR beta chains were found to be more clonally expanded and to have lower generation probabilities than equally common non-associated chains. Linkage disequilibrium might explain the correlated functional status among segregating V segments, but an unknown experimental factor could not be ruled out. According to the authors, the approach could potentially be generalized to other disease states and immunological phenotypes. Immune exposure information for the cohort was limited to CMV serostatus. A further reported finding was that TCR beta sequences accurately predicted the HLA-A and HLA-B alleles for most subjects in the first cohort.

To prepare the library, the immunoSEQ multiplex PCR assay was applied. The multiplex PCR relied on a mix of 60 forward primers for TCR Vbeta segments and 13 reverse primers for TCR Jbeta segments. The CDR3 region of rearranged TCR beta genes was amplified from genomic DNA with a multiplex PCR assay. The Illumina HiSeq System was used to sequence the amplified TCR beta libraries as 87-base-pair reads. As for the original processing: A later analysis counted approximately 74 million unique TCR beta chains across the 650 to 700 repertoires, and roughly 9.9 million of these chains were shared by at least two donors. To remove PCR and sequencing errors, raw reads were error-corrected and collapsed into unique sequences using a nearest-neighbor algorithm that merged closely related sequences. Alignment of CDR3 sequences to IMGT reference sequences was used to assign V, D and J gene segments. For a sequence to be retained, at least a six-nucleotide match to both a V gene segment and a J gene segment was required. Rearrangements were classified as productive when the CDR3 lacked stop codons and remained in frame with V and J, and all other rearrangements were classified as non-productive. CDR3 was defined according to IMGT convention as the region running from the second conserved V-encoded cysteine to the conserved J-encoded phenylalanine. Sequences without an unambiguous match to a single V gene segment were excluded from the earlier analysis of a few hundred of the donors. An earlier analysis of about 590 of the donors classified V segments as functional when productive rearrangements were above 56.7% and as segregating when the standard deviation between donors was above 5%. A statistical classification framework was developed to diagnose cytomegalovirus status using the catalog of TCR beta chain sequences. In a later analysis, TCR nucleotide sequences were compared against IMGT/GENE-DB human TR gene sequences so that V and J genes could be assigned. A later analysis assigned CDR3 sequences and most-parsimonious VDJ recombination scenarios with the TCRdist pipeline. In a later analysis, each TCR beta chain was defined by its CDR3 amino acid sequence together with its V-gene family, and reads without a unique V-gene family were excluded. In a later analysis, a few hundred highly shared, low-generation-probability nucleotide sequences were removed to address suspected cross-contamination and a sequencing artifact. In a later analysis, a clonal expansion index for each public chain was calculated from normalized within-repertoire ranks of inferred template counts. A later analysis computed generation probabilities with a VDJ recombination model fitted to out-of-frame rearrangements, and checked the results against IGoR. In a later analysis, hypergeometric tests were used to score TCR-TCR, TCR-HLA and TCR-CMV co-occurrence, with a repertoire-size bias correction applied to TCR pairs. False discovery rates were estimated in a later analysis by permuting HLA or CMV assignments 20 times. In a later analysis, co-occurring TCRs were grouped using DBSCAN, and TCRdist sequence similarity was added for clustering within HLA-allele-positive subsets. Co-occurrence clustering excluded repertoires with fewer than 30,000 or more than 120,000 public chains, plus five with anomalous nucleotide sharing. TCRdb took over this immuneACCESS table, retaining in-frame rearrangements with V and J assigned. Such tables are incomplete; in checked studies, under half of the missing clones stem from an unresolved V gene, and the remainder is unexplained. That table supplies the V and J calls and clone size; D and trimming were determined from the DNA. Here the sample has 150,000 to 200,000 clones; 70% to 80% occur a single time. In total, the top ten clones hold roughly 10% of the sample.

To note about this clone: Its binding antigen is unknown. Per-nucleotide qualities are absent, and no much larger clonotype sits a single base away.

The cohort comprised several hundred healthy bone marrow donors. At the time of sampling, all cohort members were nominally healthy, though unrecorded immune exposures were likely present. The donor tested CMV seropositive, placing the donor among the 290 or so seropositive members of the cohort. Each donor provided a peripheral blood sample, and peripheral blood mononuclear cells were used for TCR beta sequencing. The Qiagen DNeasy Blood Extraction Kit was used to extract genomic DNA from the blood cell samples. The CDR3 runs 15 amino acids, cysteine and phenylalanine included. Just the 45-base CDR3 DNA is kept, in frame starting at base 1. At the junction V is shortened by 6 bases and J by 0 bases, with 14 bases in between. The germline V gene encodes CDR1 MNHEY and CDR2 SMNVEV (reference sequence).

Recombination connected TRBV27 to TRBJ1-2; no confident D gene assignment can be made. Sequencing was done on a sample of PBMCs. This sequence was found in a young man in good health and CMV-seropositive. The DNA sequence is TGTGCCAGCAGCTACCGCGGGTCAGCTAACTATGGCTACACCTTC. This codes for CASSYRGSANYGYTF.